The 29 T cell receptor beta chains reported below all come from one sample, sequenced in a study of T cell responses to AZD1222 COVID-19 vaccine. The repertoire was sequenced with immunoSEQ multiplex PCR; TCRdb's copy has only in-frame clones and lacks some. This table has 150,000 to 200,000 clones, 93% appearing once. Here the sequenced sample was peripheral blood, taken on day 0 of AZD1222 vaccination. These TCRs come from an adult in good health.

This clone was seen once. The genes are TRBV5-5 and TRBJ1-6, with TRBD1 identical over 8 bases. Germline CDR1 is SGHKS and CDR2 is YYEKEE (reference sequence). The J segment lost 2 bases and the V segment lost 3 bases, leaving 7 bases of the junction unmatched. The CDR3 is 17 residues long. CDR3 in amino acids: CASSSGGNNPYNSPLHF. The CDR3 DNA follows: TGTGCCAGCAGCTCAGGGGGCAATAATCCCTATAATTCACCCCTCCACTTT.

The chain joins TRBV2 to TRBJ1-1; weak D call: TRBD1 (5 bases). The CDR3 runs 14 residues. Germline V CDR1 and CDR2: SNHLY, FYNNEI. V was clipped by 1 base and J by 3 bases, with 9 bases between them. The CDR3: CASSEEGEYTEAFF. CDR3 in DNA: TGTGCCAGCAGTGAAGAAGGGGAATACACTGAAGCTTTCTTT.

V usage is TRBV28 and J usage is TRBJ1-2; D may be TRBD1 (6 bases). The germline gives CDR1 MDHEN, CDR2 SYDVKM. The CDR3 spans 15 residues. Between the trimmed V and J ends, which lost 2 bases and 7 bases, there was a span of 17 bases. CDR3 DNA: TGTGCCAGCAGTTTAGCGGCAGGGGACGAGAGTGGCTACACCTTC. The encoded protein is CASSLAAGDESGYTF.

The gene calls are TRBV3-1 (or the pseudogene TRBV3-2) and TRBJ2-5; maybe TRBD2 (5 bases). The V and J ends lost 6 bases and 3 bases respectively, with 23 bases between them. CDR3 length: 17 residues. Germline CDR1 is LGHDT and CDR2 is YNNKEL (reference sequence). CDR3 amino acids: CASSLKGSGNGEETQYF. Written as DNA, the CDR3 is TGTGCCAGCAGTCTGAAGGGCTCCGGGAATGGGGAAGAGACCCAGTACTTC.

This clone was counted once. This chain links TRBV6-2 or TRBV6-3 with TRBJ2-6; TRBD2 aligns across 7 bases. V shed 3 bases and J 12 bases; nucleotides not matched to a gene: 5. Germline loops: CDR1 MNHEY, CDR2 SVGEGT. The length of the CDR3 is 13 residues. The CDR3 sequence: CASSYSREGVLTF. Here the CDR3 DNA reads TGTGCCAGCAGTTATAGTAGGGAGGGCGTCCTGACTTTC.

The chain is built from TRBV9 and TRBJ2-1; weak D call: TRBD1 (6 bases). Germline V gene sequence: CDR1 SGDLS, CDR2 YYNGEE. The CDR3 runs to 15 residues. Trimming removed 3 bases from V and 1 base from J, with 11 bases in between. The CDR3 loop reads CASSGGGNSYNEQFF. The CDR3 DNA reads as TGTGCCAGCAGCGGAGGGGGAAATTCCTACAATGAGCAGTTCTTC.

This clone has just one count. The sample has other DNA sequences that encode this CDR3 too. The V call is TRBV27, the J call TRBJ1-5, with D perhaps matching TRBD1 (6 bases). Trimming left V 3 bases short and J 3 bases short, with 9 bases between. CDR3 length: 14 amino acids. CDR1 is MNHEY and CDR2 is SMNVEV in the germline V gene (reference sequence). The CDR3 region has the DNA TGTGCCAGCAGTTTTGGGGGCCCCAATCAGCCCCAGCATTTT. Protein: CASSFGGPNQPQHF.

The rearrangement uses TRBV11-2 and TRBJ1-2; D gene uncertain. Germline assignment: CDR1 SGHAT and CDR2 FQNNGV. Trimming removed 0 bases from V and 7 bases from J, with 6 bases in between. This CDR3 contains 12 residues. CDR3 sequence reads: CASSLDRSGYTF. DNA of the CDR3: TGTGCCAGCAGCTTAGACAGGTCTGGCTACACCTTC.

This chain joins TRBV4-3 and TRBJ1-6, with a tentative D call TRBD1 (5 bases). Trimming took off 4 bases at V and 9 bases at J, with 16 bases between the two ends. The CDR3 length is 15 residues. Germline V gene lookup returns CDR1 LGHNA and CDR2 YSLEER. The CDR3 bases are TGCGCCAGCAGCCTAACCCAGGGAGGGAGTTCACCCCTCCACTTT. It specifies CASSLTQGGSSPLHF.

The V call is TRBV15, the J call TRBJ1-1; D may be TRBD1 (6 bases). The CDR3 has 15 residues. Trimming removed 1 base at V and 1 base at J, with 10 bases between. Germline lookup yields CDR1 LNHNV and CDR2 YYDKDF (reference sequence). The DNA for the CDR3 is TGTGCCACCAGCAGAGGAGGGGGTCAGAACACTGAAGCTTTCTTT. Protein sequence: CATSRGGGQNTEAFF.

The chain has TRBV9 and TRBJ2-3; D is perhaps TRBD2 (6 bases). Germline V gives CDR1 SGDLS, CDR2 YYNGEE. Trimming cost V 7 bases and J 4 bases, with 13 bases left between them. This CDR3 has 13 amino acids. For the CDR3, the DNA is TGTGCCAGCCGCGGGGCTAGCTCAGATACGCAGTATTTT. As protein: CASRGASSDTQYF.

The chain combines TRBV24-1 with TRBJ2-2, with TRBD1 matching over 8 bases. Looked up from germline, CDR1 is KGHDR and CDR2 is SFDVKD. The CDR3 length is 18 residues. After removal of 2 bases from V and 8 bases from J, the junction contained 15 bases not matched to a gene. CDR3 loop: CATSDSPPRTGSYGELFF. CDR3 DNA sequence: TGTGCCACCAGTGATTCTCCCCCGCGGACAGGGTCGTATGGGGAGCTGTTTTTT.

The chain couples TRBV28 to TRBJ1-2, with 8 bases identical to TRBD1. Germline loops: CDR1 MDHEN, CDR2 SYDVKM. This CDR3 region has 16 residues. V dropped 2 bases and J dropped 6; count of bases not matched to a gene: 11. The CDR3 region is CASSLSMDRVRDGYTF. The CDR3 DNA reads as TGTGCCAGCAGTTTAAGCATGGACAGGGTCAGGGATGGCTACACCTTC.

Of note for this clone: At the DNA level, this CDR3 is encoded by other sequences in the same sample as well. The rearrangement joins TRBV12-3 or TRBV12-4 to TRBJ2-7; D remains unclear. Trimming removed 3 bases from V and 4 bases from J, with 7 bases in between. The CDR3 is made up of 12 amino acids. The CDR3 nucleotides read TGTGCCAGCAGTTTGTTGGGGTACGAGCAGTACTTC. Protein: CASSLLGYEQYF.

The rearrangement links TRBV5-1 to TRBJ2-7, with a possible D match to TRBD1 (5 bases). Germline V lookup: CDR1 SGHRS, CDR2 YFSETQ. The CDR3 loop spans 13 amino acids. V dropped 4 bases and J dropped 2 bases, with 10 bases sitting between them. CDR3 in DNA: TGCGCCAGCAGCAAGGGGAACACCTACGAGCAGTACTTC. Translated, it gives CASSKGNTYEQYF.

V is TRBV5-1 and J is TRBJ1-2; D is possibly TRBD1 (6 bases). The V end was cut by 1 base, the J end by 7 bases, with 17 bases between. This CDR3 comprises 15 residues. CDR1 and CDR2 (germline): SGHRS, YFSETQ. The chain's CDR3 is CASSLTDSGESGYTF. DNA of the CDR3: TGCGCCAGCAGCTTGACAGACTCAGGGGAATCTGGCTACACCTTC.

The rearrangement joins TRBV24-1 to TRBJ2-7; perhaps D is TRBD1 or TRBD2 (6 bases each). Per germline, CDR1 KGHDR and CDR2 SFDVKD. The V gene lost 8 bases and the J gene lost 5 bases, with 15 bases spanning the gap. CDR3 length: 13 amino acids. The CDR3 reads CATMGGPGNEQYF. For the CDR3, the DNA is TGTGCCACCATGGGGGGCCCTGGGAACGAGCAGTACTTC.

The chain uses TRBV18 and TRBJ1-5, with D unclear. Germline-derived CDR1 and CDR2 are KGHSH and LQKENI. The CDR3 sequence is 14 residues long. V shed 3 bases and J shed 6 bases, with 12 bases lying between them. Here the CDR3 reads CASSPTERIQPQHF. The CDR3 DNA follows: TGTGCCAGCTCACCGACCGAAAGGATTCAGCCCCAGCATTTT.

The genes are TRBV29-1 and TRBJ1-1, with 11 bases that match TRBD1. Losses at the gene ends were 7 bases for V and 2 bases for J; bases not matched to a gene: 9. The CDR3 contains 15 residues. Germline V gives CDR1 SQVTM, CDR2 ANQGSEA. The CDR3 coding sequence is TGCAGCGCCACAAGGACAGGGGGCGGAAACACTGAAGCTTTCTTT. Its protein is CSATRTGGGNTEAFF.

CDR3 residues: CASKQGVRNTEAFF. The CDR3 DNA reads as TGTGCCAGCAAACAGGGCGTGAGAAACACTGAAGCTTTCTTT. The chain employs TRBV14 and TRBJ1-1; D is possibly TRBD1 (6 bases). V was cut by 7 bases and J by 2 bases, with 14 bases left in between. CDR1 is SGHDN and CDR2 is FVKESK in the germline V gene. There are 14 residues in the CDR3.

This sequence joins TRBV5-1 and TRBJ2-1; the match to TRBD2 covers 10 bases. The J segment lost 4 bases and the V segment lost 4 bases, leaving 11 bases of the junction unmatched. The germline CDR1 and CDR2 sequences are SGHRS and YFSETQ. The CDR3 length is 17 residues. The CDR3 nucleotides read TGCGCCAGCAGCCCCCGGATGGTAGCGGGGGGTTACAATGAGCAGTTCTTC. Translating gives CASSPRMVAGGYNEQFF.

The chain joins TRBV9 to TRBJ2-3, with D uncertain. Germline values: CDR1 SGDLS, CDR2 YYNGEE. V was clipped by 0 bases and J by 3 bases, with 5 bases between them. The CDR3 contains 13 residues. Written as DNA, the CDR3 is TGTGCCAGCAGCGTAGGATGGACAGATACGCAGTATTTT. Amino acids: CASSVGWTDTQYF.

The sample holds one count of this clone. This chain joins TRBV15 and TRBJ1-1; D perhaps matches TRBD1 (5 bases). The V gene's germline CDR1 is LNHNV and CDR2 YYDKDF (reference sequence). V lost 1 base to trimming and J lost 7 bases, with 13 bases between them. The CDR3 totals 14 residues. Here the CDR3 DNA reads TGTGCCACCAGCAGAGCCCCCCCGACAGTTGAAGCTTTCTTT. Residues: CATSRAPPTVEAFF.

This rearrangement joins TRBV9 to TRBJ1-2; TRBD1 might be the D (6 bases). The germline CDR1 and CDR2 sequences are SGDLS and YYNGEE. The CDR3 has 13 amino acids. The V and J ends lost 2 bases and 2 bases respectively, with 7 bases between them. This CDR3 is CASSVQGNYGYTF. The CDR3 region has the DNA TGTGCCAGCAGCGTCCAGGGGAACTATGGCTACACCTTC. Together with reference TRBV9 and TRBJ1-2, the CDR3 gives the full variable domain: DSGVTQTPKHLITATGQRVTLRCSPRSGDLSVYWYQQSLDQGLQFLIQYYNGEERAKGNILERFSAQQFPDLHSELNLSSLELGDSALYFCASSVQGNYGYTFGSGTRLTVV.

V usage is TRBV28 and J usage is TRBJ1-1; no clear D. Germline loops: CDR1 MDHEN, CDR2 SYDVKM. The CDR3 loop spans 12 amino acids. V lost 8 bases and J 4 bases, leaving 11 bases between the germline ends. CDR3 sequence reads: CASSVAGTEAFF. The DNA of the CDR3 is TGTGCCAGCTCCGTCGCGGGCACTGAAGCTTTCTTT.

This clone appeared once. The chain carries TRBV7-9 and TRBJ1-2; 8 positions match TRBD1. CDR3 length: 13 residues. CDR1 is SEHNR and CDR2 is FQNEAQ in the germline V gene (reference sequence). J lost 4 bases, V lost 3 bases, and 1 base had no gene match. CDR3 protein: CASSFGQGYGYTF. The DNA of the CDR3 is TGTGCCAGCAGCTTTGGACAGGGCTATGGCTACACCTTC.

V is TRBV6-2 or TRBV6-3 and J is TRBJ2-5; possibly TRBD2 for D (5 bases). The germline CDR1 and CDR2 sequences are MNHEY and SVGEGT. The CDR3 has 13 amino acids. Trimming took off 0 bases at V and 7 bases at J, with 9 bases between the two ends. DNA for the CDR3: TGTGCCAGCAGTTACTCGATGAGGGCGACCCAGTACTTC. Protein product: CASSYSMRATQYF.

The chain combines TRBV4-3 with TRBJ2-7, with a tentative D call TRBD1 (5 bases). The CDR3 is made up of 16 amino acids. The germline V gene has CDR1 LGHNA and CDR2 YSLEER. With 0 bases removed from V and 3 bases from J, the gap between germline ends came to 15 bases. CDR3 loop: CASSQELTRAIYEQYF. The CDR3 region has the DNA TGCGCCAGCAGCCAAGAGTTGACCAGGGCTATCTACGAGCAGTACTTC.

The chain uses TRBV7-6 and TRBJ2-2, with D maybe TRBD1 (5 bases). The germline gives CDR1 SGHVS, CDR2 FNYEAQ. Trimming pared 2 bases from V and 1 base from J, leaving 11 bases between. The CDR3 is 16 residues long. Written as DNA, the CDR3 is TGTGCCAGCAGCTTATTTGCCGGACAGAACACCGGGGAGCTGTTTTTT. Translation gives CASSLFAGQNTGELFF. The full variable domain, in which reference TRBV7-6 and TRBJ2-2 provide the parts outside the CDR3, is GAGVSQSPRYKVTKRGQDVALRCDPISGHVSLYWYRQALGQGPEFLTYFNYEAQQDKSGLPNDRFSAERPEGSISTLTIQRTEQRDSAMYRCASSLFAGQNTGELFFGEGSRLTVL.